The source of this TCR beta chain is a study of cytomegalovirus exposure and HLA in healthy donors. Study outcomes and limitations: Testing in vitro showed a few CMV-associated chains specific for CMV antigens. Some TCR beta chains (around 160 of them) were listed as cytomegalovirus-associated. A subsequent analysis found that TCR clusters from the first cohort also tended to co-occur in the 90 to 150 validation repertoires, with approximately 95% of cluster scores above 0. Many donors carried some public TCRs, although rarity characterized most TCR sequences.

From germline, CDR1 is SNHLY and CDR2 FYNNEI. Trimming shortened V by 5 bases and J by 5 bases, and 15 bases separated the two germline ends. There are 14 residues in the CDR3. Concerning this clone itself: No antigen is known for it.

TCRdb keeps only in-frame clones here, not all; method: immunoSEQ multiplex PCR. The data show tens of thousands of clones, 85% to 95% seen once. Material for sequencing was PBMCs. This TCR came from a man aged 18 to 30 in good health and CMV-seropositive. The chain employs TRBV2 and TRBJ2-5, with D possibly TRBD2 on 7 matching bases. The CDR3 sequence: CASSPGGGRETQYF. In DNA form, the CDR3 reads TGTGCCAGCAGTCCTGGGGGGGGCCGTGAGACCCAGTACTTC.